Each of the 9 T cell receptor beta chains below was sequenced from the same sample in a study of shared clonotypes between healthy human individuals (dated by TCRdb to the early 2020s). Library construction relied on the immunoSEQ multiplex PCR assay. TCRdb holds this immuneACCESS table with in-frame rearrangements only. Some clones are missing; in checked studies, unresolved V genes explain under half, and the rest has no known cause. The sample profile shows around 200,000 clones; about 66% of them were found once. The ten largest clones represent roughly a tenth of the sample. The source material was memory CD4+ T cells sorted from blood. The cell subset or site label here, explained by the study, means: CD45RA-negative fraction. The receptors were sampled from a man aged 25 to 45 in good health.

The chain carries TRBV7-2 and TRBJ2-1; D call uncertain. With 6 bases removed from V and 3 bases from J, the gap between germline ends came to 12 bases. Germline values: CDR1 SGHTA, CDR2 FQGNSA. The CDR3 is 14 residues long. As DNA, the CDR3 is TGTGCCAGCAGGTTACGAAGTGGCTACAATGAGCAGTTCTTC. Translation: CASRLRSGYNEQFF.

This sequence joins TRBV7-2 and TRBJ1-4; D perhaps matches TRBD1 (5 bases). The ends were cut back, 6 bases at V and 5 bases at J, with 16 bases in the middle. The CDR3 is 15 residues long. Looked up from germline, CDR1 is SGHTA and CDR2 is FQGNSA. The CDR3 DNA reads as TGTGCCAGCAGTCCGTCGTGGGACGAGAATGAAAAACTGTTTTTT. It codes for CASSPSWDENEKLFF.

This chain links TRBV5-4 with TRBJ1-2; 9 bases match TRBD1. CDR1 and CDR2 (germline): SGHNT, YYREEE (reference sequence). Trimming cost V 1 base and J 7 bases; bases outside gene matches: 11. The CDR3 runs to 16 residues. The CDR3 DNA reads as TGTGCCAGCAGCTTGCGTGGGTCAGAGGACAGGGGTGGCTACACCTTC. It is translated as CASSLRGSEDRGGYTF.

V gene TRBV19 combines with J gene TRBJ1-3; no clear D gene. Germline V gene sequence: CDR1 LNHDA, CDR2 SQIVND (reference sequence). The CDR3 runs to 16 residues. Trimming removed 1 base at V and 4 bases at J, with 14 bases between. The CDR3 is CASSIAGDLSGNTIYF. The CDR3 DNA is TGTGCCAGTAGTATAGCGGGTGACTTATCCGGAAACACCATATATTTT.

V is TRBV5-4 and J is TRBJ1-2; TRBD1 matches at 7 bases. Germline loops: CDR1 SGHNT, CDR2 YYREEE (reference sequence). CDR3 length equals 14 residues. V shed 7 bases, J shed 6 bases, and the junction held 12 bases outside the gene matches. This CDR3 reads CASGGGPQGNGYTF. As DNA, the CDR3 is TGTGCCAGCGGCGGGGGGCCACAGGGGAATGGCTACACCTTC.

The chain uses TRBV19 and TRBJ1-2, with a possible D match to TRBD1 (5 bases). Germline V lookup: CDR1 LNHDA, CDR2 SQIVND (reference sequence). The CDR3 runs to 15 residues. Trimming removed 3 bases at V and 4 bases at J, with 15 bases between. CDR3 sequence reads: CASSMGPRGAYGYTF. The CDR3 DNA is TGTGCCAGTAGTATGGGCCCTCGAGGGGCCTATGGCTACACCTTC.

V is TRBV5-5 and J is TRBJ1-3; D is undetermined. Trimming left V 4 bases short and J 0 bases short, with 11 bases between. CDR3 size: 15 residues. CDR1 is SGHKS, CDR2 YYEKEE, per germline (reference sequence). CDR3 DNA: TGTGCCAGCAGCCAACTAGGCGACTCTGGAAACACCATATATTTT. Encoded protein: CASSQLGDSGNTIYF.

The J gene is TRBJ1-4, the V gene TRBV27, with D perhaps matching TRBD1 (5 bases). V was shortened by 3 bases and J by 3 bases, with 14 bases between the two germline ends. The CDR3 loop spans 16 amino acids. The germline V gene has CDR1 MNHEY and CDR2 SMNVEV (reference sequence). The CDR3 DNA reads TGTGCCAGCAGTTTGAGGGGACTGACCCCTAATGAAAAACTGTTTTTT. Amino acids: CASSLRGLTPNEKLFF.

This clone was recorded many times. The chain is built from TRBV11-2 and TRBJ2-7; D gene ambiguous. Per the germline V gene, CDR1 is SGHAT and CDR2 is FQNNGV. Trimming removed 1 base at V and 7 bases at J, with 17 bases between. The CDR3 length is 15 residues. In DNA, the CDR3 is TGTGCCAGCAGCTTAGGAAGTAGGGCCCCTCAGGAGCAGTACTTC. Its translation: CASSLGSRAPQEQYF.